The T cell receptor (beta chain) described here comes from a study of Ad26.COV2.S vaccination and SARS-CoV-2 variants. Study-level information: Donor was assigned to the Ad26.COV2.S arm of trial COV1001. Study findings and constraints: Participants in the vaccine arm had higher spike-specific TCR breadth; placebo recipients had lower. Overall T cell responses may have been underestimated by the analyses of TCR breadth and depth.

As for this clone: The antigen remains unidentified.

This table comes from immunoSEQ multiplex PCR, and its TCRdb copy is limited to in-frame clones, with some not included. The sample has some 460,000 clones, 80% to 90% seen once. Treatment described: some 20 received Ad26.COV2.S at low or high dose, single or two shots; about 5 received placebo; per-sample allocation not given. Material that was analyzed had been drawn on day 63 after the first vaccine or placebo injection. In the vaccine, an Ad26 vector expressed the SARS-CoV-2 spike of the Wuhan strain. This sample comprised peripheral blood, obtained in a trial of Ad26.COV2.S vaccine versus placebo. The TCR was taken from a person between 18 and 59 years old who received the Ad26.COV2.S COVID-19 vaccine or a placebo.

The CDR3 here is CASSSGLFTDTQYF. The CDR3 DNA reads as TGTGCCAGCAGTTCGGGACTATTCACAGATACGCAGTATTTT. The V gene is TRBV27, the J gene TRBJ2-3; 7 nucleotides match TRBD2. CDR3 length equals 14 residues. Trimming removed 4 bases from V and 2 bases from J; junction bases left unmatched: 3. From germline, CDR1 is MNHEY and CDR2 SMNVEV (reference sequence).